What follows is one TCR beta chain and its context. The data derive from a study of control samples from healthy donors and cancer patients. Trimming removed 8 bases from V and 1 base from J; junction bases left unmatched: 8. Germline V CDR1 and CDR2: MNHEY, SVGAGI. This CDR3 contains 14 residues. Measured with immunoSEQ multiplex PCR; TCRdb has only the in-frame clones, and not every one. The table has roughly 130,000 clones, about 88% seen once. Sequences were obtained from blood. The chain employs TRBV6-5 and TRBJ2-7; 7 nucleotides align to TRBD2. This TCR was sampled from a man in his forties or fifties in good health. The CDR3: CASVGRETSYEQYF. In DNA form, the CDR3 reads TGTGCCAGCGTGGGGCGGGAGACGTCCTACGAGCAGTACTTC.